The entry below gives a single T cell receptor (beta chain) sequence along with its context. The antigen remains unidentified. The data stem from a study of OX40 agonist ivuxolimab in advanced cancers. Study as a whole: The diagnoses of dose-escalation patients were hepatocellular carcinoma, melanoma, renal cell or head and neck cancer. Three partial responders included one hepatocellular carcinoma patient and two cutaneous melanoma patients. Study conclusions and caveats: Low normalized clonal expansion also occurred in some nonresponding patients.

Any history of autoimmune disease or systemic immunosuppression disqualified patients. Only in-frame clones appear in the TCRdb table, and some are missing; sequencing was by immunoSEQ multiplex PCR. The sample carries 19,000 or so clones, roughly 84% recorded once. V lost 1 base and J 4 bases, leaving 8 bases between the germline ends. Germline values: CDR1 MGHRA, CDR2 YSYEKL. This CDR3 spans 14 amino acids. V and J are TRBV4-1 and TRBJ2-1; TRBD1 might be the D (5 bases). The TCR sequence derives from an adult with an advanced solid tumor such as melanoma, head and neck, liver or kidney cancer. Sequencing used CD4+ or CD8+ T cells sorted from blood, obtained in a trial of the OX40 agonist ivuxolimab. The CDR3 region is CASSQVDSYNEQFF. CDR3 sequence (DNA): TGCGCCAGCAGCCAAGTAGACAGTTACAATGAGCAGTTCTTC.